Listed here are 27 T cell receptor beta chains from one sample, sequenced in a study of T cells in Graves' hyperthyroidism and ophthalmopathy. RNA transcripts were the template for amplifying TCR beta CDR3 regions. The study used the HTBI primer set for a first-round RT-PCR of the TCR CDR3. TCRdb called the multiplex PCR reads again in MiXCR, with one record for every CDR3 protein. The sample includes 640,000 or so distinct CDR3 sequences, 11% to 15% seen only once; the top ten take about 6.6%. The material sequenced was blood. Receptors originate from a woman aged 18-29 years with Graves' ophthalmopathy.

This clonotype was picked up many times. V usage is TRBV28 and J usage is TRBJ1-1; 10 bases match TRBD1. The CDR3 spans 12 residues. J lost 10 bases, V lost 3 bases, and 2 bases had no gene match. The germline CDR1 and CDR2 sequences are MDHEN and SYDVKM. The CDR3, as DNA: TGTGCCAGCAGTTTGCGGGACAGGGGAGCTTTCTTT. Translation: CASSLRDRGAFF.

This clonotype was observed many times. V is TRBV7-2 and J is TRBJ1-6; the D is unclear. Trimming stripped 5 bases from V and 9 bases from J, with 23 bases between. Germline-derived CDR1 and CDR2 are SGHTA and FQGNSA. This CDR3 region has 17 residues. CDR3 DNA sequence: TGTGCCAGCAGCCAGCCTCCGGGCCTGGGCACAGCTTCACCCCTCCACTTT. It yields the protein CASSQPPGLGTASPLHF.

This clonotype has a count of ten or more. The chain uses TRBV24-1 and TRBJ1-1; D unclear. The CDR3 has 13 residues. V shed 0 bases and J shed 7 bases, with 8 bases lying between them. CDR1 and CDR2 from the germline V gene are KGHDR and SFDVKD. CDR3 nucleotides: TGTGCCACCAGTGATTTGTGGCAGAGTGAAGCTTTCTTT. It yields the protein CATSDLWQSEAFF.

In this sample, this clonotype turned up a few times. V is TRBV9 and J is TRBJ1-1, with 8 bases that match TRBD1. This CDR3 comprises 13 residues. V gave up 4 bases and J gave up 7 bases; unmatched junction bases: 6. Looked up from germline, CDR1 is SGDLS and CDR2 is YYNGEE. The CDR3 spells CASSPRTGNEAFF. The CDR3, as DNA: TGTGCCAGCAGCCCGCGGACAGGGAATGAAGCTTTCTTT.

This clonotype occurred many times. The rearrangement joins TRBV29-1 to TRBJ2-7; the match to TRBD2 covers 10 bases. Germline-derived CDR1 and CDR2 are SQVTM and ANQGSEA. V trimming: 4 bases; J trimming: 0 bases; junction bases outside the gene matches: 9. CDR3 length equals 16 residues. The CDR3 here is CSVVGLAAQSSYEQYF. DNA for the CDR3: TGCAGCGTTGTCGGACTAGCGGCTCAAAGCTCCTACGAGCAGTACTTC.

The genes are TRBV7-6 and TRBJ1-1; 7 bases map to TRBD1. Germline V gene sequence: CDR1 SGHVS, CDR2 FNYEAQ. Trimming at V came to 5 bases and at J to 3 bases, leaving 12 bases not matched to a gene. The CDR3 has 16 amino acids. CDR3 bases: TGTGCCAGCAGCCCCTACAGGGGAAGGTGGGACACTGAAGCTTTCTTT. Translation: CASSPYRGRWDTEAFF.

This clonotype was seen many times. This chain uses TRBV12-3 or TRBV12-4 with TRBJ1-1; D gene unclear. V was trimmed by 5 bases and J by 4 bases, leaving 11 bases between them. The CDR3 contains 13 residues. CDR3 bases: TGTGCCAGCAGTGCCCTATCTATCACTGAAGCTTTCTTT. Translated, it gives CASSALSITEAFF.

In its sample, this clonotype was seen many times. This chain links TRBV11-3 with TRBJ2-2; tentatively, D is TRBD2 (5 bases). Germline V CDR1 and CDR2: SGHNT, YENEEA. This CDR3 spans 14 amino acids. V was trimmed by 4 bases and J by 6 bases, leaving 12 bases between them. CDR3 coding DNA: TGTGCCAGCAGCTCGAGGGTCGGCGCCGGGGAGCTGTTTTTT. Amino acid sequence: CASSSRVGAGELFF.

There are a few counts of this clonotype. V usage is TRBV4-3 and J usage is TRBJ2-3; TRBD1 is a possible D gene (5 bases). V gave up 0 bases and J gave up 1 base, with 14 bases separating them. The CDR3 consists of 17 residues. Germline V gene sequence: CDR1 LGHNA, CDR2 YSLEER. CDR3 bases: TGCGCCAGCAGCCAAGATACGATCAGGGAAGGCACAGATACGCAGTATTTT. Translated: CASSQDTIREGTDTQYF.

This clonotype has at least ten counts. V gene TRBV9 combines with J gene TRBJ2-7, with D tentatively TRBD1 (5 bases). Trimming left V 0 bases short and J 1 base short, with 8 bases between. The germline V gene has CDR1 SGDLS and CDR2 YYNGEE. The CDR3 is 14 amino acids. CDR3 DNA sequence: TGTGCCAGCAGCGTAGCGGCAGGGTCCTACGAGCAGTACTTC. It translates to CASSVAAGSYEQYF.

The chain combines TRBV20-1 with TRBJ2-1; 9 positions agree with TRBD2. CDR3 size: 17 residues. From germline, CDR1 is DFQATT and CDR2 SNEGSKA (reference sequence). The V and J ends lost 0 bases and 3 bases, in that order; junction bases with no gene match: 9. The CDR3 region is CSARDLGGRAGYNEQFF. Here the CDR3 DNA reads TGCAGTGCTAGAGATCTGGGCGGGAGGGCCGGCTACAATGAGCAGTTCTTC.

This clonotype came up many times. The V call is TRBV19, the J call TRBJ1-1; D gene ambiguous. Deletions cut 2 bases from V and 7 bases from J, with 8 bases between. Germline CDR1 and CDR2: LNHDA and SQIVND (reference sequence). This CDR3 region has 12 residues. This CDR3 is CASSISSNEAFF. The DNA for the CDR3 is TGTGCCAGTAGTATATCGAGTAATGAAGCTTTCTTT.

This clonotype occurred many times. The rearrangement uses TRBV6-1 and TRBJ1-1; D is unclear. Trimming left V 5 bases short and J 0 bases short, with 16 bases between. The CDR3 consists of 16 residues. CDR1 and CDR2 (germline): MNHNS, SASEGT. CDR3 region: CASSWLGVLMNTEAFF. Written as DNA, the CDR3 is TGTGCCAGCAGTTGGCTCGGGGTACTGATGAACACTGAAGCTTTCTTT.

This clonotype was counted ten times or more. The J gene is TRBJ2-5, the V gene TRBV6-1; 8 bases agree with TRBD1. CDR1 and CDR2 (germline): MNHNS, SASEGT. There are 16 residues in the CDR3. The V gene end was trimmed by 6 bases and the J gene end by 10 bases; junction bases not matched to a gene: 19. CDR3 sequence (DNA): TGTGCCAGCAGGAGAGACCCCGGTCAGGGGGCAGAGGTCCAGTACTTC. Its protein is CASRRDPGQGAEVQYF.

There are many counts of this clonotype. The rearrangement uses TRBV3-1 and TRBJ2-3; D is perhaps TRBD1 (6 bases). Germline CDR1 reads LGHDT; CDR2 reads YNNKEL (reference sequence). This CDR3 is built from 16 residues. The V end was cut by 0 bases, the J end by 1 base, with 11 bases between. CDR3 sequence reads: CASSQDLGARTDTQYF. The DNA for the CDR3 is TGTGCCAGCAGCCAAGATCTGGGGGCCCGCACAGATACGCAGTATTTT.

In this sample, this clonotype turned up a few times. This chain joins TRBV19 and TRBJ2-1; 11 bases fit TRBD2. Trimming cost V 4 bases and J 0 bases; bases outside gene matches: 23. The germline V gene encodes CDR1 LNHDA and CDR2 SQIVND (reference sequence). This CDR3 region has 23 residues. The CDR3 protein is CASSTPGQGVAGGPFDSYNEQFF. The CDR3 nucleotides are TGTGCCAGTAGTACACCGGGACAGGGAGTAGCGGGAGGGCCCTTCGACTCCTACAATGAGCAGTTCTTC.

About this clonotype: A clone one base away is much larger, so this may be a read error. The chain employs TRBV5-6 and TRBJ1-2; the D is unclear. The CDR3 sequence is 12 residues long. The germline V gene encodes CDR1 SGHDT and CDR2 YYEEEE. V gave up 4 bases and J gave up 4 bases, with 8 bases separating them. CDR3 in DNA: TGTGCCAGCAGCCCGGGATTCTATGGCTACACCTTC. This translates into CASSPGFYGYTF.

This clonotype was seen many times. The chain combines TRBV20-1 with TRBJ2-1; D call uncertain. The CDR3 length is 12 residues. V was shortened by 7 bases and J by 6 bases, with 13 bases between the two germline ends. Germline CDR1 and CDR2: DFQATT and SNEGSKA (reference sequence). The CDR3 DNA is TGCAGTGGAAGCCCGGAGCGCAATGAGCAGTTCTTC. Translated: CSGSPERNEQFF.

In its sample, this clonotype was seen many times. The genes are TRBV28 and TRBJ2-7, with 13 bases aligning to TRBD2. Germline CDR1 and CDR2: MDHEN and SYDVKM. The trim removed 5 bases at V and 3 bases at J, leaving 4 bases unmatched. CDR3 size: 15 residues. CDR3 in DNA: TGTGCCAGCAGTCGGACTAGCGGGAGTTACTACGAGCAGTACTTC. It encodes CASSRTSGSYYEQYF.

This clonotype showed up many times. The J gene is TRBJ2-7, the V gene TRBV5-1; D might be TRBD1 or TRBD2, each matching 5 bases. Trimming left V 4 bases short and J 0 bases short, with 20 bases between. The CDR3 is made up of 17 amino acids. Germline assignment: CDR1 SGHRS and CDR2 YFSETQ. CDR3 residues: CASSAPPRGYTSYEQYF. CDR3 DNA sequence: TGCGCCAGCAGCGCTCCTCCGAGGGGTTATACCTCCTACGAGCAGTACTTC.

There are many counts of this clonotype. The J gene is TRBJ2-7, the V gene TRBV7-9, with a tentative D call TRBD2 (7 bases). The CDR3 contains 15 residues. Germline values: CDR1 SEHNR, CDR2 FQNEAQ (reference sequence). V was cut by 3 bases and J by 2 bases, with 14 bases left in between. CDR3: CASSFSRGGTYEQYF. DNA for the CDR3: TGTGCCAGCAGCTTTTCAAGGGGGGGAACCTACGAGCAGTACTTC.

This clonotype has ten or more counts. V gene TRBV7-3 combines with J gene TRBJ1-2; possibly TRBD1 for D (6 bases). CDR1 and CDR2 (germline): SGHTA, FQGTGA. V gave up 5 bases and J gave up 7 bases, with 20 bases separating them. The CDR3 extends over 15 amino acids. For the CDR3, the DNA is TGTGCCAGCAGCGAATATGCGGACAGCCGGGGTGGCTACACCTTC. Amino acids: CASSEYADSRGGYTF.

Remarks on this clonotype: Being one base from a much bigger clone, this may be a read error. V usage is TRBV15 and J usage is TRBJ1-4; D is undetermined. The CDR3 length is 16 residues. Germline CDR1 LNHNV, CDR2 YYDKDF (reference sequence). Here the CDR3 DNA reads TGTGCCACCAGCAGAGATCTCGGAGCAACTAATGAAAGACTGTTTTTT. Residues: CATSRDLGATNERLFF. Looking up the rest from reference TRBV15 and TRBJ1-4 gives the full variable domain: DAMVIQNPRYQVTQFGKPVTLSCSQTLNHNVMYWYQQKSSQAPKLLFHYYDKDFNNEADTPDNFQSRRPNTSFCFLDIRSPGLGDTAMYLCATSRDLGATNERLFFGSGTQLSVL.

The genes are TRBV3-1 and TRBJ1-6; D is ambiguous. Deletions cut 1 base from V and 14 bases from J, with 9 bases between. The CDR3 contains 12 residues. Looked up from germline, CDR1 is LGHDT and CDR2 is YNNKEL (reference sequence). In nucleotides, the CDR3 is TGTGCCAGCAGCCAAGGGCCATATTCCCTCCACTTT. Protein sequence: CASSQGPYSLHF.

This clonotype was observed many times. This chain joins TRBV28 and TRBJ1-1, with D unclear. The germline CDR1 and CDR2 sequences are MDHEN and SYDVKM. The CDR3 loop spans 15 amino acids. Trimming pared 3 bases from V and 0 bases from J, leaving 11 bases between. DNA of the CDR3: TGTGCCAGCAGTTTCTTCGGGCAAATGAACACTGAAGCTTTCTTT. Translation: CASSFFGQMNTEAFF.

This clonotype was observed many times. The V gene is TRBV28, the J gene TRBJ2-7; TRBD2 matches 7 bases. The germline CDR1 and CDR2 sequences are MDHEN and SYDVKM. The V and J ends lost 4 bases and 3 bases, in that order; junction bases with no gene match: 15. The length of the CDR3 is 17 residues. In nucleotides, the CDR3 is TGTGCCAGCAGTTCGACCTACCTTGGGGGGGAAGGCTACGAGCAGTACTTC. It specifies CASSSTYLGGEGYEQYF.

On this clonotype itself: A much larger clone sits a single nucleotide away, making a read error possible. The chain has TRBV18 and TRBJ2-1; 12 nucleotides agree with TRBD1. The CDR3 sequence is 15 residues long. CDR1 is KGHSH, CDR2 LQKENI, per germline. Trimming removed 0 bases from V and 12 bases from J; junction bases left unmatched: 6. The CDR3 reads CASSPPGQGAYGQFF. CDR3 DNA: TGTGCCAGCTCACCACCGGGACAGGGGGCTTATGGGCAGTTCTTC.